This T cell receptor beta chain was retrieved from a study of blood T cell repertoires in COVID-19. About the research overall: Samples taken during acute and convalescent COVID-19 were collected in the United States, Italy and Spain. PBMCs, B-cell-depleted T cells, or T cells were the source of the cDNA or gDNA that made up the material.

V lost 9 bases and J lost 3; bases outside the gene matches: 11. Germline-derived CDR1 and CDR2 are SGHVS and FQNEAQ. The CDR3 is 14 amino acids. Authors' methods: Estimation of nucleated cell counts was performed using reference gene primer amplification. Profiling relied on immunoSEQ multiplex PCR, and the TCRdb table lists in-frame clones only, not all of them. The DNA was the basis for D and trimming; V, J and clone size are from that table. The repertoire holds roughly 120,000 clones, approximately 85% seen once, with roughly 5.4% in the top ten. V usage is TRBV7-8 and J usage is TRBJ2-7, with 7 positions matching TRBD1. The sample comprised peripheral blood. This receptor was identified in a human donor in a cohort sampled during active COVID-19. CDR3 sequence: CASTRIRDSYEQYF. CDR3 bases: TGTGCCAGTACCCGAATCCGGGACAGCTACGAGCAGTACTTC.